This TCR beta chain was profiled in a study of post-analysis software for immune sequencing data. The wider study: The disease courses spanned relapsing-remitting, secondary progressive and progressive-relapsing forms of multiple sclerosis.

In regard to this clonotype: The antigen is undetermined.

Notes on the study in general: Compared with controls, patients had more of five TRBV segments, including TRBV5-6, TRBV5-1 and TRBV20-1. Controls' normalized Chao1 diversity significantly exceeded that of multiple sclerosis patients. Pronounced co-clustering by F measure was evident among identically batched samples.

Each TCR beta cDNA library carried unique molecular identifiers. Hundreds of thousands of cDNA molecules came from around 0.96 to 9.9 million T cells. TCRdb redid the calling of the PCR reads with MiXCR, one entry per CDR3 protein. Among roughly 800,000 distinct CDR3 sequences listed, roughly 58% were seen once. Germline V lookup: CDR1 SQVTM, CDR2 ANQGSEA. With 6 bases clipped from V and 7 bases from J, the junction kept 7 bases outside the gene matches. This CDR3 comprises 13 residues. The source of this sequence is a girl aged 10 to 17 with multiple sclerosis. This chain joins TRBV29-1 and TRBJ1-4; 8 bases are shared with TRBD1. Sequenced sample: blood. CDR3 DNA: TGCAGCGTAAGGACAGGGTCGGTTGAAAAACTGTTTTTT. Protein product: CSVRTGSVEKLFF. Full variable domain (rest looked up from reference TRBV29-1 and TRBJ1-4): SAVISQKPSRDICQRGTSLTIQCQVDSQVTMMFWYRQQPGQSLTLIATANQGSEATYESGFVIDKFPISRPNLTFSTLTVSNMSPEDSSIYLCSVRTGSVEKLFFGSGTQLSVL.